The rows below give T cell receptor beta chains drawn from one sample of a study of cytomegalovirus exposure and HLA in healthy donors. Method: immunoSEQ multiplex PCR; TCRdb's copy keeps in-frame clones and lacks some. The profile covers about 180,000 clones, with more than 75% appearing a single time and 1.4% taken by the ten largest. The material sequenced was PBMCs. Every receptor here comes from a woman younger than 45 in good health and CMV-seronegative. Both conserved end residues are part of each CDR3. Each record gives: clone size, D gene, J gene, V gene, CDR3 DNA, CDR3 protein. A D gene is named only where the DNA matches it firmly. Clone size is shown for a subset of rows, as once, few, many or a class of expanded clone.

abundance: few
d_gene: .
j_gene: TRBJ1-6
v_gene: TRBV30
CDR3nt: TGTGCCTGGAGTGTACGGGGGGCTAATTCACCCCTCCACTTT
CDR3aa: CAWSVRGANSPLHF

abundance: .
d_gene: TRBD1
j_gene: TRBJ2-5
v_gene: TRBV10-1
CDR3nt: TGCGCCAGCAGTGAGTCCAGGGGGCTTGGAGGAGAGACCCAGTACTTC
CDR3aa: CASSESRGLGGETQYF

abundance: .
d_gene: .
j_gene: TRBJ1-1
v_gene: TRBV10-3
CDR3nt: TGTGCCATCAGCTTAGACACGTTGAACACTGAAGCTTTCTTT
CDR3aa: CAISLDTLNTEAFF

abundance: few
d_gene: .
j_gene: TRBJ1-2
v_gene: TRBV2
CDR3nt: TGTGCCAGCAGTGTCCTAGGCGGGGGTGAGGGCTACACCTTC
CDR3aa: CASSVLGGGEGYTF

abundance: .
d_gene: .
j_gene: TRBJ1-6
v_gene: TRBV29-1
CDR3nt: TGCAGCGTATCGGTCTATAATTCACCCCTCCACTTT
CDR3aa: CSVSVYNSPLHF

abundance: .
d_gene: TRBD1
j_gene: TRBJ1-1
v_gene: TRBV29-1
CDR3nt: TGCAGCGTTGAAGAAGCCAGGGGGCGGGTAATGAACACTGAAGCTTTCTTT
CDR3aa: CSVEEARGRVMNTEAFF

abundance: once
d_gene: TRBD1
j_gene: TRBJ1-5
v_gene: TRBV6-1
CDR3nt: TGTGCCAGCAGTGATTTCGAGACAGGGGTTGATCAGCCCCAGCATTTT
CDR3aa: CASSDFETGVDQPQHF

abundance: .
d_gene: TRBD1
j_gene: TRBJ1-2
v_gene: TRBV5-5
CDR3nt: TGTGCCAGCAGCCCTGGGACAGATGACACCTTC
CDR3aa: CASSPGTDDTF

abundance: .
d_gene: .
j_gene: TRBJ1-5
v_gene: TRBV19
CDR3nt: TGTGCCAGTAATGCCGGGGGTCGAAGCAATCAGCCCCAGCATTTT
CDR3aa: CASNAGGRSNQPQHF

abundance: .
d_gene: .
j_gene: TRBJ2-5
v_gene: TRBV10-3
CDR3nt: TGTGCCATCAGTGAGTCAGGCAGGGCGGATGTAGAGACCCAGTACTTC
CDR3aa: CAISESGRADVETQYF

abundance: .
d_gene: TRBD1
j_gene: TRBJ1-1
v_gene: TRBV27
CDR3nt: TGTGCCAGCAGGACAGGGTTGAACACTGAAGCTTTCTTT
CDR3aa: CASRTGLNTEAFF

abundance: .
d_gene: .
j_gene: TRBJ1-2
v_gene: TRBV6-1
CDR3nt: TGTGCCAGCAGTGAAGCGCCGGGGTTTGGCTACACCTTC
CDR3aa: CASSEAPGFGYTF

abundance: .
d_gene: .
j_gene: TRBJ1-6
v_gene: TRBV27
CDR3nt: TGTGCCAGCAATATCAGGGGTTACGATTCACCCCTCCACTTT
CDR3aa: CASNIRGYDSPLHF

abundance: .
d_gene: .
j_gene: TRBJ1-1
v_gene: TRBV27
CDR3nt: TGTGCCAGCAGTTTATCGGGGAGGACTGAAGCTTTCTTT
CDR3aa: CASSLSGRTEAFF

abundance: few
d_gene: .
j_gene: TRBJ2-7
v_gene: TRBV10-3
CDR3nt: TGTGCCACAACAATGGGGAGCTCCTACGAGCAGTACTTC
CDR3aa: CATTMGSSYEQYF

abundance: once
d_gene: .
j_gene: TRBJ2-7
v_gene: TRBV27
CDR3nt: TGTGCCAGCAGAGACAGGATTTCCTACGAGCAGTACTTC
CDR3aa: CASRDRISYEQYF

abundance: few
d_gene: TRBD1
j_gene: TRBJ1-6
v_gene: TRBV12-5
CDR3nt: TGTGCTAGTGGTTTGGACGTAAGACAGGGTAGAAACTCACCCCTCCACTTT
CDR3aa: CASGLDVRQGRNSPLHF

abundance: .
d_gene: TRBD2
j_gene: TRBJ2-3
v_gene: TRBV27
CDR3nt: TGTGCCAGCAGTTTAAGGCTAGCGGGGGGGGACACAGATACGCAGTATTTT
CDR3aa: CASSLRLAGGDTDTQYF

abundance: .
d_gene: TRBD1
j_gene: TRBJ2-4
v_gene: TRBV6-5
CDR3nt: TGTGCCAGCAGTTACTCACAGGGGGGAAACATTCAGTACTTC
CDR3aa: CASSYSQGGNIQYF

abundance: .
d_gene: .
j_gene: TRBJ2-2
v_gene: TRBV29-1
CDR3nt: TGCAGCGTTGACCCACTAGTCACCGGGGAGCTGTTTTTT
CDR3aa: CSVDPLVTGELFF

abundance: .
d_gene: TRBD1
j_gene: TRBJ2-1
v_gene: TRBV27
CDR3nt: TGTGCCAGCAGCCAAAGGACAGGGGAAGCGGGTTGGCATGAGCAGTTCTTC
CDR3aa: CASSQRTGEAGWHEQFF

abundance: .
d_gene: .
j_gene: TRBJ1-1
v_gene: TRBV6-5
CDR3nt: TGTGCCAGCAGTTACTCGTGGGCAGGGGACACTGAAGCTTTCTTT
CDR3aa: CASSYSWAGDTEAFF

abundance: .
d_gene: .
j_gene: TRBJ1-1
v_gene: TRBV4-3
CDR3nt: TGCGCCAGCAGCCAATGGCTGAACACTGAAGCTTTCTTT
CDR3aa: CASSQWLNTEAFF

abundance: .
d_gene: TRBD2
j_gene: TRBJ2-1
v_gene: TRBV30
CDR3nt: TGTGCCTGGAAACTAGCGGGGGGCAATGAGCAGTTCTTC
CDR3aa: CAWKLAGGNEQFF

abundance: .
d_gene: TRBD2
j_gene: TRBJ2-1
v_gene: TRBV7-6
CDR3nt: TGTGCCAGCAGCTTTGGGGGACTAGCGGGGTACAATGAGCAGTTCTTC
CDR3aa: CASSFGGLAGYNEQFF

abundance: .
d_gene: .
j_gene: TRBJ1-5
v_gene: TRBV2
CDR3nt: TGTGCCAGCAGATACAGGGTAGGCAATCAGCCCCAGCATTTT
CDR3aa: CASRYRVGNQPQHF

abundance: .
d_gene: TRBD2
j_gene: TRBJ2-7
v_gene: TRBV6-1
CDR3nt: TGTGCCAGCAGTGAAAAAGGGAGGGGATTTGGCGAGCAGTACTTC
CDR3aa: CASSEKGRGFGEQYF

abundance: .
d_gene: .
j_gene: TRBJ2-3
v_gene: TRBV6-4
CDR3nt: TGTGCCAGCAGTCGGGACACAAGCACAGATACGCAGTATTTT
CDR3aa: CASSRDTSTDTQYF

abundance: .
d_gene: TRBD2
j_gene: TRBJ2-7
v_gene: TRBV11-2
CDR3nt: TGTGCCAGCAGCTTAGGACTAGCGGCTTCCTACGAGCAGTACTTC
CDR3aa: CASSLGLAASYEQYF

abundance: .
d_gene: .
j_gene: TRBJ2-6
v_gene: TRBV19
CDR3nt: TGTGCCAGTAGTATAGGTCCAACAAGCTCTGGGGCCAACGTCCTGACTTTC
CDR3aa: CASSIGPTSSGANVLTF

abundance: .
d_gene: .
j_gene: TRBJ2-1
v_gene: TRBV11-3
CDR3nt: TGTGCCAGCAGCCTTACCTCAGGGATAGGGTCCTACAATGAGCAGTTCTTC
CDR3aa: CASSLTSGIGSYNEQFF

abundance: .
d_gene: .
j_gene: TRBJ2-3
v_gene: TRBV10-1
CDR3nt: TGCGCCAGCAGCAGTACCGAACTAGTTTTTTACACAGATACGCAGTATTTT
CDR3aa: CASSSTELVFYTDTQYF

abundance: .
d_gene: .
j_gene: TRBJ1-6
v_gene: TRBV7-9
CDR3nt: TGTGCGCTGGGGGGGTCCCTAAATTCACCCCTCCACTTT
CDR3aa: CALGGSLNSPLHF

abundance: .
d_gene: TRBD2
j_gene: TRBJ2-1
v_gene: TRBV4-3
CDR3nt: TGCGCCAGCAGCCAAGATTGGGGGGGGGCCTACAATGAGCAGTTCTTC
CDR3aa: CASSQDWGGAYNEQFF

abundance: .
d_gene: .
j_gene: TRBJ1-2
v_gene: TRBV20-1
CDR3nt: TGCAGTGCTCGTAGGGGTGGTGGCTACACCTTC
CDR3aa: CSARRGGGYTF

abundance: .
d_gene: TRBD1
j_gene: TRBJ1-5
v_gene: TRBV6-6
CDR3nt: TGTGCCAGCAGTTTTGGACAGGGGGCTCAAGGGCCCCAGCATTTT
CDR3aa: CASSFGQGAQGPQHF

abundance: .
d_gene: TRBD2
j_gene: TRBJ2-3
v_gene: TRBV10-3
CDR3nt: TGTGCCATCAGTGAGTCGGGAGGACTAGCGAACACAGATACGCAGTATTTT
CDR3aa: CAISESGGLANTDTQYF

abundance: .
d_gene: TRBD2
j_gene: TRBJ2-2
v_gene: TRBV11-2
CDR3nt: TGTGCCAGCAGCTCAACCCGACTAGCGGGGGTATTGGGTACCGGGGAGCTGTTTTTT
CDR3aa: CASSSTRLAGVLGTGELFF

abundance: .
d_gene: .
j_gene: TRBJ1-2
v_gene: TRBV25-1
CDR3nt: TGTGCCAGCAGTGGGGGGCTCTATGGCTACACCTTC
CDR3aa: CASSGGLYGYTF

abundance: .
d_gene: .
j_gene: TRBJ2-3
v_gene: TRBV2
CDR3nt: TGTGCCAGCATATCAAGCCGGTATAGCGCCACAGATACGCAGTATTTT
CDR3aa: CASISSRYSATDTQYF

abundance: .
d_gene: TRBD1
j_gene: TRBJ2-7
v_gene: TRBV15
CDR3nt: TGTGCCACCAGCAGAGCTCCGCCAGACAGGGTGGGGTACGAGCAGTACTTC
CDR3aa: CATSRAPPDRVGYEQYF

abundance: .
d_gene: .
j_gene: TRBJ2-5
v_gene: TRBV6-6
CDR3nt: TGTGCCAGCAGTTACTCCCCAATCCAAGAGACCCAGTACTTC
CDR3aa: CASSYSPIQETQYF

abundance: .
d_gene: .
j_gene: TRBJ2-7
v_gene: TRBV6-1
CDR3nt: TGTGCCATCATAGGGGACTTTGGGGGATACGAGCAGTACTTC
CDR3aa: CAIIGDFGGYEQYF

abundance: once
d_gene: .
j_gene: TRBJ1-5
v_gene: TRBV2
CDR3nt: TGTGCCAGCAGTAATCAGGCGGGAATGGAGCCCCAGCATTTT
CDR3aa: CASSNQAGMEPQHF

abundance: once
d_gene: TRBD1
j_gene: TRBJ1-1
v_gene: TRBV5-1
CDR3nt: TGCGCCAGCAGCCCCTACCGACAGGGGAACACTGAAGCTTTCTTT
CDR3aa: CASSPYRQGNTEAFF

abundance: .
d_gene: TRBD2
j_gene: TRBJ2-7
v_gene: TRBV10-1
CDR3nt: TGCGCCAGCAGTGGGGGGGGTCACTACGAGCAGTACTTC
CDR3aa: CASSGGGHYEQYF

abundance: .
d_gene: TRBD1
j_gene: TRBJ1-5
v_gene: TRBV9
CDR3nt: TGTGCCAGCAGCGTAGGACAGGGGAGCAATCAGCCCCAGCATTTT
CDR3aa: CASSVGQGSNQPQHF

abundance: .
d_gene: TRBD2
j_gene: TRBJ2-5
v_gene: TRBV13
CDR3nt: TGTGCCAGCGGACTAGCGGGGGTTCAAGAGACCCAGTACTTC
CDR3aa: CASGLAGVQETQYF

abundance: .
d_gene: .
j_gene: TRBJ2-7
v_gene: TRBV5-1
CDR3nt: TGCGCCAGCAGCATACAGGGCCGTACCTACGAGCAGTACTTC
CDR3aa: CASSIQGRTYEQYF

abundance: .
d_gene: .
j_gene: TRBJ1-2
v_gene: TRBV9
CDR3nt: TGTGCCAGCAGCGTAGCAGGGGATAACTATGGCTACACCTTC
CDR3aa: CASSVAGDNYGYTF